The entry below gives a single TCR beta chain sequence along with its context. Recovered status applied to Cohort 3 donors who had two consecutive negative PCRs. It also applied to those with clearance or with symptom resolution. The CDR3 runs to 15 residues. The V gene end was trimmed by 4 bases and the J gene end by 3 bases; junction bases not matched to a gene: 9. In germline, CDR1 is SGHTA, CDR2 FQGNSA. Original analysis: Scientists estimated how many nucleated cells there were by amplifying reference gene primers. Here immunoSEQ multiplex PCR was the method, and the copy in TCRdb shows in-frame clones only, minus some. Clone size and V and J calls were adopted from that table, with D and trimming inferred from the DNA. Found here are 150,000 to 200,000 clones, 60% to 80% of them singletons; the top ten hold roughly 17%. The sample originates from a study of blood T cell repertoires in COVID-19. On the study more broadly: COVID-19 samples from acute and convalescent phases originated in the United States, Italy and Spain.

This rearrangement joins TRBV7-2 to TRBJ2-7, with TRBD2 identical over 7 bases. Sequences were obtained from PBMCs or T cells enriched from blood (not recorded which). This receptor was taken from a woman between 50 and 59 years old who had recovered from COVID-19. This chain's CDR3 is CASSSVAGVDYEQYF. The CDR3 DNA reads as TGTGCCAGCAGCTCCGTAGCGGGTGTCGACTACGAGCAGTACTTC.